One sample yielded the 30 T cell receptor beta chains listed below, sequenced in a study of T cells expressing NK-cell markers. TCRdb reprocessed the 5' RACE reads and stores each CDR3 protein as one record, lacking DNA. The sample's table shows about 550,000 distinct CDR3 sequences. The sequencing input was blood T cells: a sorted CD56 or NKG2C T cell subset, CD4+ or CD8+ T cells, or bulk PBMC T cells (not recorded which). The receptors derive from a man between 18 and 35 years old in good health.

The CDR3 protein is CASSLDPSVGGTQYF. The rearrangement joins TRBV5-1 to TRBJ2-5; TCRdb gives TRBD2 as the D gene, but with no DNA this cannot be confirmed. Germline CDR1 is SGHRS and CDR2 is YFSETQ. The CDR3 length is 15 residues.

The chain has TRBV20-1 and TRBJ2-1. Germline-derived CDR1 and CDR2 are DFQATT and SNEGSKA (reference sequence). CDR3 length: 15 residues. CDR3 sequence reads: CSARSLERRFHEQFF.

The chain links TRBV12-3 or TRBV12-4 to TRBJ2-7; checking the TCRdb D call of TRBD2 is not possible without DNA. This CDR3 comprises 11 residues. The CDR3 spells CASSPAFWQYF.

The rearrangement links TRBV5-1 to TRBJ1-1; TCRdb picks TRBD1, but there is no DNA to check that call. Germline CDR1 SGHRS, CDR2 YFSETQ. The CDR3 consists of 13 residues. CDR3 residues: CASKGEPNTEAFF.

The rearrangement joins TRBV7-2 to TRBJ1-1; TCRdb picks TRBD1, but there is no DNA to check that call. CDR1 SGHTA and CDR2 FQGNSA come from the germline V gene. The CDR3 extends over 19 amino acids. CDR3 residues: CASSLSTRRQGSGNTEAFF.

This chain joins TRBV5-5 and TRBJ2-7; with no DNA, the TCRdb D assignment of TRBD2 cannot be verified. Germline V CDR1 and CDR2: SGHKS, YYEKEE (reference sequence). The CDR3 has 15 residues. The CDR3 sequence is CASTLGKGSSYEQYF.

The rearrangement links TRBV6-6 to TRBJ1-3. Germline CDR1 MNHNY, CDR2 SVGAGI (reference sequence). The CDR3 is 11 amino acids. The CDR3 here is CATVKQDTIYF.

This rearrangement joins TRBV6-5 to TRBJ1-2. Per germline, CDR1 MNHEY and CDR2 SVGAGI. The CDR3 runs to 14 residues. The CDR3 protein is CASSYYGFNYGYTF.

V gene TRBV30 combines with J gene TRBJ2-2; TCRdb's assignment of TRBD2 cannot be checked, as there is no DNA. The germline CDR1 and CDR2 sequences are GTSNPN and SVGIG (reference sequence). The CDR3 has 18 residues. The CDR3 loop reads CAWSVRLAGGLNTGELFF. Based on the CDR3 plus reference TRBV30 and TRBJ2-2, the full variable domain is SQTIHQWPATLVQPVGSPLSLECTVEGTSNPNLYWYRQAAGRGLQLLFYSVGIGQISSEVPQNLSASRPQDRQFILSSKKLLLSDSGFYLCAWSVRLAGGLNTGELFFGEGSRLTVL.

V usage is TRBV6-1 and J usage is TRBJ2-3; TCRdb calls TRBD2, which cannot be checked without DNA. Germline CDR1 MNHNS, CDR2 SASEGT. The CDR3 spans 18 residues. The chain's CDR3 is CASRGFIWASGGTDTQYF.

The V gene is TRBV5-5, the J gene TRBJ2-3; TCRdb indicates TRBD2, and absent DNA this call remains unverified. CDR3 length: 16 residues. In germline, CDR1 is SGHKS, CDR2 YYEKEE (reference sequence). The CDR3 is CASSSFSGRSFDTQYF. The entire variable domain, with the rest obtained from reference TRBV5-5 and TRBJ2-3, is as follows: DAGVTQSPTHLIKTRGQQVTLRCSPISGHKSVSWYQQVLGQGPQFIFQYYEKEERGRGNFPDRFSARQFPNYSSELNVNALLLGDSALYLCASSSFSGRSFDTQYFGPGTRLTVL.

The chain is built from TRBV15 and TRBJ2-1; as DNA is missing, the TRBD1 call by TCRdb cannot be tested. CDR3 length: 15 residues. The germline V gene has CDR1 LNHNV and CDR2 YYDKDF (reference sequence). The CDR3 region is CATSRDALETNEQFF.

The rearrangement joins TRBV24-1 to TRBJ1-2; TCRdb's D gene call, TRBD1, goes unchecked for lack of DNA. The CDR3 has 16 residues. Per germline, CDR1 KGHDR and CDR2 SFDVKD. CDR3 loop: CATSDPGADTNYGYTF.

The CDR3 loop reads CASIQGDTQYF. This chain joins TRBV6-6 and TRBJ2-3; the D gene TCRdb calls, TRBD1, cannot be checked with no DNA. The CDR3 is 11 residues long. Germline CDR1 MNHNY, CDR2 SVGAGI (reference sequence).

The CDR3: CASSTKCQETQYF. The chain recombines TRBV21-1 with TRBJ2-5. TRBV21-1 is described as a pseudogene. This CDR3 is built from 13 residues.

The V call is TRBV12-3 or TRBV12-4, the J call TRBJ2-6. This CDR3 has 17 amino acids. The CDR3 here is CASGPLEWSSGANVLTF.

The chain is built from TRBV5-5 and TRBJ2-1; TCRdb outputs TRBD1, but without DNA this stays unchecked. The CDR3 has 13 residues. CDR1 is SGHKS and CDR2 is YYEKEE in the germline V gene (reference sequence). CDR3 in amino acids: CASSRPLSNEQFF. Full variable domain (rest looked up from reference TRBV5-5 and TRBJ2-1): DAGVTQSPTHLIKTRGQQVTLRCSPISGHKSVSWYQQVLGQGPQFIFQYYEKEERGRGNFPDRFSARQFPNYSSELNVNALLLGDSALYLCASSRPLSNEQFFGPGTRLTVL.

CDR3: CASSQGGRGYGYTF. The rearrangement uses TRBV6-2 or TRBV6-3 and TRBJ1-2; TCRdb's D call, TRBD1, is unchecked because there is no DNA. Germline values: CDR1 MNHEY, CDR2 SVGEGT. The CDR3 length is 14 residues.

This rearrangement joins TRBV5-1 to TRBJ2-3; TCRdb returns TRBD2, unconfirmable since there is no DNA. This CDR3 has 17 amino acids. Germline CDR1 SGHRS, CDR2 YFSETQ. CDR3 region: CASSPYTSGMNTDTQYF. Combining the CDR3 with reference TRBV5-1 and TRBJ2-3 gives the whole variable domain KAGVTQTPRYLIKTRGQQVTLSCSPISGHRSVSWYQQTPGQGLQFLFEYFSETQRNKGNFPGRFSGRQFSNSRSEMNVSTLELGDSALYLCASSPYTSGMNTDTQYFGPGTRLTVL.

CDR3 residues: CASSQSTTYNEQFF. The chain couples TRBV4-2 to TRBJ2-1. CDR3 length: 14 residues. CDR1 LGHNA and CDR2 YNFKEQ come from the germline V gene.

This chain uses TRBV7-2 with TRBJ2-7; without DNA, the TCRdb call of TRBD2 cannot be checked. The CDR3 extends over 18 amino acids. From germline, CDR1 is SGHTA and CDR2 FQGNSA. CDR3 region: CASSLPGLAGVIPYEQYF. The full variable domain, with the rest looked up from reference TRBV7-2 and TRBJ2-7, is GAGVSQSPSNKVTEKGKDVELRCDPISGHTALYWYRQSLGQGLEFLIYFQGNSAPDKSGLPSDRFSAERTGGSVSTLTIQRTQQEDSAVYLCASSLPGLAGVIPYEQYFGPGTRLTVT.

This chain connects TRBV4-2 to TRBJ1-5. In germline, CDR1 is LGHNA, CDR2 YNFKEQ. The CDR3 totals 16 residues. Here the CDR3 reads CASSQTGLVGNQPQHF.

This chain uses TRBV10-2 with TRBJ2-5; TCRdb designates TRBD2, a call that cannot be tested without DNA. Per the germline V gene, CDR1 is WSHSY and CDR2 is SAAADI. The CDR3 spans 14 residues. The CDR3 loop is CASSGSSGIETQYF.

V and J are TRBV7-9 and TRBJ2-3; there is no DNA to check the TCRdb D call of TRBD1. The CDR3 runs 12 residues. The germline V gene has CDR1 SEHNR and CDR2 FQNEAQ (reference sequence). CDR3 region: CASSPREDTQYF.

The CDR3 protein is CASSPGGDNEQFF. The gene calls are TRBV12-3 or TRBV12-4 and TRBJ2-1; as DNA is missing, the TRBD1 call by TCRdb cannot be tested. This CDR3 has 13 residues.

The chain carries TRBV15 and TRBJ2-7; the TCRdb call, TRBD1, lacks DNA for checking. The CDR3 contains 14 residues. Germline V lookup: CDR1 LNHNV, CDR2 YYDKDF (reference sequence). This chain's CDR3 is CATSTQGSSYEQYF. Looking up the rest from reference TRBV15 and TRBJ2-7 gives the full variable domain: DAMVIQNPRYQVTQFGKPVTLSCSQTLNHNVMYWYQQKSSQAPKLLFHYYDKDFNNEADTPDNFQSRRPNTSFCFLDIRSPGLGDTAMYLCATSTQGSSYEQYFGPGTRLTVT.

The chain uses TRBV6-2 or TRBV6-3 and TRBJ2-3. CDR1 MNHEY and CDR2 SVGEGT come from the germline V gene. The CDR3 is 12 amino acids. CDR3 in amino acids: CASSYILNTQYF.

The chain carries TRBV5-1 and TRBJ2-5; without DNA, the TCRdb call of TRBD1 cannot be checked. Germline V gene sequence: CDR1 SGHRS, CDR2 YFSETQ. CDR3 length equals 13 residues. CDR3 region: CASSRGMSETQYF.

The genes are TRBV6-1 and TRBJ1-1. This CDR3 has 13 amino acids. The germline CDR1 and CDR2 sequences are MNHNS and SASEGT. CDR3 sequence reads: CASESVGGTEAFF.

V is TRBV20-1 and J is TRBJ2-2; TCRdb's D call of TRBD1 is untestable without DNA. In germline, CDR1 is DFQATT, CDR2 SNEGSKA (reference sequence). The CDR3 covers 12 residues. CDR3 amino acids: CSAERGFRELFF.